The 4 T cell receptor beta chains in this list originate from one sample, sequenced in a study of T cell responses to AZD1222 COVID-19 vaccine. The method was immunoSEQ multiplex PCR; TCRdb's version includes in-frame clones alone and lacks a portion of them. The sample has about 88,000 clones; 90% are singletons. The starting material was peripheral blood, obtained 28 days after the second AZD1222 dose. These receptors all come from an adult who received the AZD1222 COVID-19 vaccine.

This rearrangement joins TRBV7-2 to TRBJ2-5; D perhaps matches TRBD2 (7 bases). V gave up 7 bases and J gave up 5 bases, with 14 bases separating them. Germline V gene sequence: CDR1 SGHTA, CDR2 FQGNSA. The CDR3 extends over 13 amino acids. The CDR3 loop is CASKARGQETQYF. The CDR3 region has the DNA TGTGCCAGCAAAGCGCGGGGGCAGGAGACCCAGTACTTC.

This clone was recorded only once. The gene calls are TRBV28 and TRBJ2-2; D not certain. Trimming pared 8 bases from V and 2 bases from J, leaving 21 bases between. The CDR3 extends over 17 amino acids. Germline-derived CDR1 and CDR2 are MDHEN and SYDVKM. For the CDR3, the DNA is TGTGCCAGCCGCCTTTCAGGACGAAGAACTAACACCGGGGAGCTGTTTTTT. Protein product: CASRLSGRRTNTGELFF.

V and J are TRBV20-1 and TRBJ1-2; no clear D. Trimming stripped 6 bases from V and 5 bases from J, with 10 bases between. The germline CDR1 and CDR2 sequences are DFQATT and SNEGSKA (reference sequence). This CDR3 is 11 amino acids long. The CDR3 protein is CSALSEYGYTF. In nucleotides, the CDR3 is TGCAGTGCGCTGTCAGAGTATGGCTACACCTTC.

The rearrangement joins TRBV5-4 to TRBJ1-4, with 7 bases aligning to TRBD1. The CDR3 has 15 residues. V trimming: 4 bases; J trimming: 2 bases; junction bases outside the gene matches: 5. The germline V gene has CDR1 SGHNT and CDR2 YYREEE (reference sequence). In DNA, the CDR3 is TGTGCCAGCAGCCCGAGACAGGGTACTAATGAAAAACTGTTTTTT. This sequence encodes CASSPRQGTNEKLFF.